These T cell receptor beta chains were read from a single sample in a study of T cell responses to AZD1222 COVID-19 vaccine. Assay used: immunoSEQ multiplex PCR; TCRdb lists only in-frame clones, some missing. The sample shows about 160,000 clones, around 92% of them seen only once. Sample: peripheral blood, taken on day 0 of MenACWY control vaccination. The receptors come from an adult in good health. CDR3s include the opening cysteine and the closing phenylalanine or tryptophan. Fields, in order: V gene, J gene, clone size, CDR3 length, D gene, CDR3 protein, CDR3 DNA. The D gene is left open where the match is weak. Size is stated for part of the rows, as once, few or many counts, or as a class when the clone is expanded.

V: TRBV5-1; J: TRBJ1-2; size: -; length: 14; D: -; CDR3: CASLPGPSNYGYTF; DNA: TGCGCCAGCCTCCCGGGACCGAGTAACTATGGCTACACCTTC
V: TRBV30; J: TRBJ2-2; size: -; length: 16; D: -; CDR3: CAWSVQEGANTGELFF; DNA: TGTGCCTGGAGTGTACAGGAGGGCGCGAACACCGGGGAGCTGTTTTTT
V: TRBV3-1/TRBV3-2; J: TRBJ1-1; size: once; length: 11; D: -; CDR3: CASSVRAEAFF; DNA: TGTGCCAGCAGCGTAAGGGCTGAAGCTTTCTTT
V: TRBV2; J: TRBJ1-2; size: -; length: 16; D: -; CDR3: CASSGREQQFNYGYTF; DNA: TGTGCCAGCAGTGGAAGGGAACAGCAATTCAACTATGGCTACACCTTC
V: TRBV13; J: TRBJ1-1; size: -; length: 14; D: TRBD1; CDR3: CASSSPDRDTEAFF; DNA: TGTGCCAGCAGCTCGCCTGACAGGGACACTGAAGCTTTCTTT
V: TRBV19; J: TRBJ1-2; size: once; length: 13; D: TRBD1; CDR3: CASRMTGNYGYTF; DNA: TGTGCCAGTAGGATGACAGGGAACTATGGCTACACCTTC
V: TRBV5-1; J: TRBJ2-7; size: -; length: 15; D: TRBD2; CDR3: CASSGGLAGAGEQYF; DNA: TGCGCCAGCAGCGGGGGACTAGCGGGAGCCGGGGAGCAGTACTTC
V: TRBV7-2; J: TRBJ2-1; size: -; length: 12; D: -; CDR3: CASSLGVSFQFF; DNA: TGTGCCAGCAGCTTAGGAGTTAGCTTCCAGTTCTTC
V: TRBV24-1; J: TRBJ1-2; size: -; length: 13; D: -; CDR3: CATSDPSRYGYTF; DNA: TGTGCCACCAGTGATCCTAGTCGCTATGGCTACACCTTC
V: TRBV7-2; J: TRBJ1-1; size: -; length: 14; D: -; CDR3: CASSRWGSDTEAFF; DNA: TGTGCCAGCAGCCGGTGGGGGTCAGACACTGAAGCTTTCTTT
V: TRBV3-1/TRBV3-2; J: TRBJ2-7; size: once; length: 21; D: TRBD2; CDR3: CASSQGLQGKEPAGGGHEQYF; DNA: TGTGCCAGCAGCCAAGGGTTACAGGGAAAGGAACCGGCGGGAGGAGGCCACGAGCAGTACTTC
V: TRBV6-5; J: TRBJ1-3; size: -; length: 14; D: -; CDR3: CASKVDLSGNTIYF; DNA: TGTGCCAGCAAAGTGGATCTCTCTGGAAACACCATATATTTT
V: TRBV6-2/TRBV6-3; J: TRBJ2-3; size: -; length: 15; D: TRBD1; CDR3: CASSLLTGGTDTQYF; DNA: TGTGCCAGCAGTCTCCTGACAGGGGGAACAGATACGCAGTATTTT
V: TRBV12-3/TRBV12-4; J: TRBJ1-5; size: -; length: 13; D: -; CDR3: CASSFGGGQPQHF; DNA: TGTGCCAGCAGTTTCGGCGGGGGGCAGCCCCAGCATTTT
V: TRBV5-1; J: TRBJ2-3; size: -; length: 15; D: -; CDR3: CASSPMGTFTDTQYF; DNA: TGCGCCAGCAGCCCTATGGGGACTTTCACAGATACGCAGTATTTT
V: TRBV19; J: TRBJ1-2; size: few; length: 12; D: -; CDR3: CASSIGGDGYTF; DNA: TGTGCCAGTAGTATAGGTGGGGATGGCTACACCTTC
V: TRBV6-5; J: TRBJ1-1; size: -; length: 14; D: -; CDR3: CASSYLATNTEAFF; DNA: TGTGCCAGCAGTTACCTCGCCACAAACACTGAAGCTTTCTTT
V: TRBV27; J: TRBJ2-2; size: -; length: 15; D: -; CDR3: CASSLLGSSSGELFF; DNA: TGTGCCAGCAGTTTATTGGGCAGTTCCTCCGGGGAGCTGTTTTTT
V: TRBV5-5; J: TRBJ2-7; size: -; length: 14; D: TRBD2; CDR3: CASSFGLAGYEQYF; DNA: TGTGCCAGCAGCTTTGGGCTAGCGGGCTACGAGCAGTACTTC
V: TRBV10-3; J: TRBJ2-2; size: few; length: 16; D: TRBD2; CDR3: CATSPPSGVNTGELFF; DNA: TGTGCCACCTCCCCCCCTAGCGGGGTAAACACCGGGGAGCTGTTTTTT
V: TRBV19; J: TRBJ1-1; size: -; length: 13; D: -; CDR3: CASSAPPSTEAFF; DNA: TGTGCCAGTAGTGCCCCCCCCTCGACTGAAGCTTTCTTT
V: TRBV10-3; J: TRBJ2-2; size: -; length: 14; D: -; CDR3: CAASTRADTGELFF; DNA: TGTGCCGCCTCCACGAGAGCGGACACCGGGGAGCTGTTTTTT
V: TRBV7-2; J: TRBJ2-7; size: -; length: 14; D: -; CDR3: CASSFNNGRYEQYF; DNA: TGTGCCAGCAGCTTCAACAACGGCCGCTACGAGCAGTACTTC
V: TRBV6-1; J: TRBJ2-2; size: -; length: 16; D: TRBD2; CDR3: CASSEAASGWTGELFF; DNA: TGTGCCAGCAGTGAAGCGGCTAGCGGGTGGACCGGGGAGCTGTTTTTT
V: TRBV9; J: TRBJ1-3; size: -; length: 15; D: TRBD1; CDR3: CASSVEQGFENTIYF; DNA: TGTGCCAGCAGCGTAGAACAGGGGTTCGAAAACACCATATATTTT
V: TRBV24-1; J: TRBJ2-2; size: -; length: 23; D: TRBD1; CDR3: CATSDSRGQGVWTLPIKHGELFF; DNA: TGTGCCACCAGTGATTCCCGGGGACAGGGCGTGTGGACACTCCCCATAAAGCACGGGGAGCTGTTTTTT
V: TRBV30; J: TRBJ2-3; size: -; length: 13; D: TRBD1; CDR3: CAWGTGGTDTQYF; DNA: TGTGCCTGGGGGACAGGGGGGACAGATACGCAGTATTTT
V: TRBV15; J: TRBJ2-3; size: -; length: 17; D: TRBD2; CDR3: CATSTDTSGSRTDTQYF; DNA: TGTGCCACCAGCACTGACACTAGCGGGAGTAGAACAGATACGCAGTATTTT
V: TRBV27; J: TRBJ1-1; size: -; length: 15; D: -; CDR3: CASSFFKVGLDEAFF; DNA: TGTGCCAGCAGTTTTTTTAAGGTGGGGCTGGATGAAGCTTTCTTT
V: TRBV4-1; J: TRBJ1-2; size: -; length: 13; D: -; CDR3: CASSQGDTYGYTF; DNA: TGCGCCAGCAGCCAAGGGGACACCTATGGCTACACCTTC
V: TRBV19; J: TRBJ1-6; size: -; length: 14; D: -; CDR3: CASSVTFNNSPLHF; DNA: TGTGCCAGTAGTGTTACATTCAATAATTCACCCCTCCACTTT
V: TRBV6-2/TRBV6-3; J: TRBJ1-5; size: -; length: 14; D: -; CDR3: CASSRSYSNQPQHF; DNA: TGTGCCAGCAGTCGCTCTTATAGCAATCAGCCCCAACATTTT
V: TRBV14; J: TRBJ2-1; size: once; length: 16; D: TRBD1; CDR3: CASSLRTGGFFNEQFF; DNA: TGTGCCAGCAGCCTAAGGACAGGGGGATTTTTCAATGAGCAGTTCTTC
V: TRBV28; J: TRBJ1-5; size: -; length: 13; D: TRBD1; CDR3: CASRGTGNQPQHF; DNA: TGTGCCAGCAGGGGGACAGGGAATCAGCCCCAGCATTTT
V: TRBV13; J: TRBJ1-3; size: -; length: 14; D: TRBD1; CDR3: CASTGQGARNTIYF; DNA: TGTGCCAGCACGGGACAGGGCGCTAGAAACACCATATATTTT
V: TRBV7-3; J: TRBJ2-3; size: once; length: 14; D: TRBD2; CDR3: CASSSGTSGDTQYF; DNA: TGTGCCAGCAGCTCCGGGACTAGCGGAGATACGCAGTATTTT
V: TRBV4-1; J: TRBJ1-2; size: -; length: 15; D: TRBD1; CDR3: CASSPGQGSWDGYTF; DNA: TGCGCCAGCAGCCCTGGACAGGGGAGCTGGGATGGCTACACCTTC
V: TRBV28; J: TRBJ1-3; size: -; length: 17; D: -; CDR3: CASSGEGTVISGNTIYF; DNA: TGTGCCAGCAGTGGAGAGGGGACCGTCATCTCTGGAAACACCATATATTTT
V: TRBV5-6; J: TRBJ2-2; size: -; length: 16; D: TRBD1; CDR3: CASSLRNRGLTGELFF; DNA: TGTGCCAGCAGCTTGCGAAACAGGGGGCTCACCGGGGAGCTGTTTTTT
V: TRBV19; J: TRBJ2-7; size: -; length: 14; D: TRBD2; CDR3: CASSIGLAGVEQYF; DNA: TGTGCCAGTAGTATTGGACTAGCGGGAGTCGAGCAGTACTTC
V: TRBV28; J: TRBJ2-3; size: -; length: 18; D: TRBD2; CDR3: CASSLSLAGTPSTDTQYF; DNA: TGTGCCAGCAGTTTAAGTCTAGCGGGGACACCTAGCACAGATACGCAGTATTTT
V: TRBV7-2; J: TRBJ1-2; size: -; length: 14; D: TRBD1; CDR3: CASSLGQVYYGYTF; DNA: TGTGCCAGCAGCCTAGGACAGGTTTACTATGGCTACACCTTC
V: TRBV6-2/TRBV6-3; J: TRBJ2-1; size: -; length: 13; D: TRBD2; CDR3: CASSPGGAEEQFF; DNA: TGTGCCAGCAGTCCCGGGGGGGCCGAGGAGCAGTTCTTC
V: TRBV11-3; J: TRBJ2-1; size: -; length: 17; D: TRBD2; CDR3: CASSLPSLAGVSNEQFF; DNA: TGTGCCAGCAGCTTACCTTCACTAGCGGGAGTCTCCAATGAGCAGTTCTTC
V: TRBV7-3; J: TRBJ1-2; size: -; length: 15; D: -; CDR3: CASSLTGPAFEGYTF; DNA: TGTGCCAGCAGCTTAACAGGCCCCGCTTTTGAGGGCTACACCTTC
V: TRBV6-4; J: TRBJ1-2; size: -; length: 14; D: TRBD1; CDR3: CASSRDSRGYGYTF; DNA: TGTGCCAGCAGCCGGGACAGCCGGGGGTATGGCTACACCTTC
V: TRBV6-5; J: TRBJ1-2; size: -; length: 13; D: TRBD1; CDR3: CASRGQGTYGYTF; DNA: TGTGCCAGCCGGGGACAGGGGACCTATGGCTACACCTTC
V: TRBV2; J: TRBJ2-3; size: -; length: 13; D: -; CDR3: CASSVGAGDTQYF; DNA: TGTGCCAGCAGTGTGGGGGCCGGCGATACGCAGTATTTT
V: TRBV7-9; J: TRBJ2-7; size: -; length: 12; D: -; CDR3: CASNRGPDEQYF; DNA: TGTGCCAGCAACAGAGGGCCAGACGAGCAGTACTTC
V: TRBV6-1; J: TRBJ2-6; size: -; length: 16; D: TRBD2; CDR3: CASSEAGGMGANVLTF; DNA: TGTGCCAGCAGTGAAGCGGGAGGGATGGGGGCCAACGTCCTGACTTTC
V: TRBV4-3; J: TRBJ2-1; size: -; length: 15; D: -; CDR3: CASSPSWVGSDEQFF; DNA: TGCGCCAGCAGCCCGTCCTGGGTCGGGAGCGATGAGCAGTTCTTC
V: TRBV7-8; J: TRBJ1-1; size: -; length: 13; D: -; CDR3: CASSLGGGTEAFF; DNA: TGTGCCAGCAGCTTAGGGGGGGGGACTGAAGCTTTCTTT
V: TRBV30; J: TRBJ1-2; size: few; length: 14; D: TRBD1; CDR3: CAWILQGAPDGYTF; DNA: TGTGCCTGGATTCTCCAGGGGGCGCCTGATGGCTACACCTTC
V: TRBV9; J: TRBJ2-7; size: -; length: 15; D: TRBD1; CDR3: CASSVAPQGDYEQYF; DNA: TGTGCCAGCAGCGTAGCCCCGCAGGGGGACTACGAGCAGTACTTC
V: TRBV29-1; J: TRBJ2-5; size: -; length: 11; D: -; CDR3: CSGHTGETQYF; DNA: TGCAGCGGCCATACCGGGGAGACCCAGTACTTC